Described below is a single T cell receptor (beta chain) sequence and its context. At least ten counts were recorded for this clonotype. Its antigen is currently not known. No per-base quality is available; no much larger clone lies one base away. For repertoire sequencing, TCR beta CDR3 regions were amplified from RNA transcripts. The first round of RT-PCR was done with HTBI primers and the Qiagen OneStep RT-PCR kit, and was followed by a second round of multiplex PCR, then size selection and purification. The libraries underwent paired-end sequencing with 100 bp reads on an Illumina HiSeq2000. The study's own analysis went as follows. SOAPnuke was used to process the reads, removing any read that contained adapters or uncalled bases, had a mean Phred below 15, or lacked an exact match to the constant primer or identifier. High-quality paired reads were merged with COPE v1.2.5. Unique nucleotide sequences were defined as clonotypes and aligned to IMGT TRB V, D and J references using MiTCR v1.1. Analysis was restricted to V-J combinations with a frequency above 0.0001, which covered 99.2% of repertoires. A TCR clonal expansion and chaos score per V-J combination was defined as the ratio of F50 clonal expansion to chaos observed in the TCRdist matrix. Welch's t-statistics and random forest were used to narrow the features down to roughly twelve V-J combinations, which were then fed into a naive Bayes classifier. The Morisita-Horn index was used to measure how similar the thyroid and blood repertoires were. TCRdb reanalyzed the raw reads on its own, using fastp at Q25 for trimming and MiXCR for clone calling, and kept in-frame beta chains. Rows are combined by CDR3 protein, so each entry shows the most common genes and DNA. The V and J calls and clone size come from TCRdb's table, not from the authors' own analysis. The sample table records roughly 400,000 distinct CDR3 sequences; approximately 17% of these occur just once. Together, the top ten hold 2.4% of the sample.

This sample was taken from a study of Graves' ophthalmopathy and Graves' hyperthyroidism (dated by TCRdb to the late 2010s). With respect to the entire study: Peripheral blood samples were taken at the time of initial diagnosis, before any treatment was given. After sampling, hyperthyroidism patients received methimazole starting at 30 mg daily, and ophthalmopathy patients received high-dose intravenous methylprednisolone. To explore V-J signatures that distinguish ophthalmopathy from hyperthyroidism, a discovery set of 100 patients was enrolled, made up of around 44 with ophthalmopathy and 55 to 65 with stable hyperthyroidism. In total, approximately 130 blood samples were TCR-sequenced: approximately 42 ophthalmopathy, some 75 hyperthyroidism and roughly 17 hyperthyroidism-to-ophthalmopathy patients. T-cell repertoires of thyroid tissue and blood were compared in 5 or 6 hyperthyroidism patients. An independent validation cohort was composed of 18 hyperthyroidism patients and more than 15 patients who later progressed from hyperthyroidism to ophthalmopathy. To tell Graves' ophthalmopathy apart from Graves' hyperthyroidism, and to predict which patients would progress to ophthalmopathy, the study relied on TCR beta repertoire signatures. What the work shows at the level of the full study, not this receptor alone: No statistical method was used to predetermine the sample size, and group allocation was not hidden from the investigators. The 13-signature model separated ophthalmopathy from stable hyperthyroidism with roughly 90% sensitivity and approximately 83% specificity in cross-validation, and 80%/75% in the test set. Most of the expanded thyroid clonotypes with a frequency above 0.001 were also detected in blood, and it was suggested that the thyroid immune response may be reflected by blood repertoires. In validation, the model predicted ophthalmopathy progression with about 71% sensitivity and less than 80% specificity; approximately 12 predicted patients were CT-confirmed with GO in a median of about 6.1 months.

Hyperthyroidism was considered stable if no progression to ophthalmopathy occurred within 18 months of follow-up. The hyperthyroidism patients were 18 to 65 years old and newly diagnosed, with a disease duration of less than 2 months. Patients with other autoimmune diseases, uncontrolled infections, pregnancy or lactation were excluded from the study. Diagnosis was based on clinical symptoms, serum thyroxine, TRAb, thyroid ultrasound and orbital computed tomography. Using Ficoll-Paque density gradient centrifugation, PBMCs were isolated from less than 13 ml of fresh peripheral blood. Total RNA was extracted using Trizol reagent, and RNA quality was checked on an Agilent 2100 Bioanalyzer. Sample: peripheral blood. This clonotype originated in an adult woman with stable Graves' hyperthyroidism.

The nucleotide sequence is given as TGTGCCAGCAGTGGCGGGAGGGCCCGGAACACCGGGGAGCTGTTTTTT. It specifies CASSGGRARNTGELFF. The sequence joins TRBV12-3 or TRBV12-4 to TRBJ2-2; TRBD2 aligns with 9 central bases. From the cysteine up to the phenylalanine, the CDR3 has a length of 16 residues. CDR3 DNA only is kept here, 48 bases in frame from base 1. V is trimmed back by 5 bases and J by 1 base, and the junction contains 5 bases that no gene match accounts for.